The sequence of this TCR beta chain was determined in a study of long-term antiretroviral therapy in people with HIV. Germline V CDR1 and CDR2: MDHEN, SYDVKM. This CDR3 is 16 amino acids long. The J segment lost 2 bases and the V segment lost 3 bases, leaving 7 bases of the junction unmatched. Samples were assayed with immunoSEQ v3.0 at survey level. Assay used: immunoSEQ multiplex PCR; TCRdb lists only in-frame clones, some missing. The data show some 13,000 clones, with 75% to 85% seen just once and roughly 15% held by the top ten. Each donor provided at least one pre-ART PBMC sample and at least two post-ART PBMC samples.

The chain has TRBV28 and TRBJ2-7; 10 positions agree with TRBD2. Sequenced material: unsorted PBMCs, taken 3.4 years after starting antiretroviral therapy. The TCR sequence derives from a man aged 35-49 years with HIV. The CDR3 here is CASSLPTSGPTYEQYF. The CDR3 DNA follows: TGTGCCAGCAGTTTGCCGACTAGCGGGCCTACCTACGAGCAGTACTTC.